The 3 T cell receptor beta chains below were found in one sample sequenced in a study of blood T cell repertoires in COVID-19. Measured with immunoSEQ multiplex PCR; TCRdb has only the in-frame clones, and not every one. The profile shows some 90,000 clones, over 70% of them singletons. Sample: peripheral blood. These receptors all come from a human donor in a cohort sampled during active COVID-19.

The chain links TRBV6-5 to TRBJ1-1, with a possible D match to TRBD1 (6 bases). Germline CDR1 reads MNHEY; CDR2 reads SVGAGI. The V gene lost 5 bases and the J gene lost 4 bases, with 14 bases spanning the gap. This CDR3 spans 14 amino acids. The chain's CDR3 is CASSTRGGGTEAFF. In nucleotides, the CDR3 is TGTGCCAGCAGTACCAGGGGCGGAGGCACTGAAGCTTTCTTT.

The chain links TRBV7-9 to TRBJ1-4, with no clear D. Trimming removed 7 bases from V and 0 bases from J, with 9 bases in between. The CDR3 contains 14 residues. Germline V gives CDR1 SEHNR, CDR2 FQNEAQ (reference sequence). The CDR3 DNA follows: TGTGCCAGCAAACCCTTAGCAACTAATGAAAAACTGTTTTTT. Translation: CASKPLATNEKLFF.

This clone has a handful of counts. The chain carries TRBV14 and TRBJ2-7; 8 nucleotides align to TRBD1. The CDR3 contains 14 residues. Germline trimming cut 0 bases from V and 4 bases from J; bases unmatched to any gene: 2. CDR1 is SGHDN, CDR2 FVKESK, per germline. CDR3: CASSQDDRGYEQYF. The CDR3 bases are TGTGCCAGCAGCCAAGATGACAGGGGTTACGAGCAGTACTTC.